One TCR beta chain is described in this entry. The same CDR3 arises from other DNA sequences in this sample as well. This sample was taken from a study of cytomegalovirus exposure and HLA in healthy donors. PCR primers comprised 60 Vbeta and 13 Jbeta primers. Data came from immunoSEQ multiplex PCR; TCRdb stores just in-frame clones and leaves some out. The sample lists 100,000 or so clones; 75% to 90% were seen once. The sequencing sample was made of PBMCs. This TCR was sampled from a man between 25 and 39 years old in good health and CMV-seropositive.

CDR3 amino acids: CASSLIAGGQETQYF. The CDR3 DNA is TGTGCCAGCAGCTTGATAGCGGGGGGGCAAGAGACCCAGTACTTC. This sequence joins TRBV7-3 and TRBJ2-5, with 11 bases lining up with TRBD2. The CDR3 contains 15 residues. Germline trimming cut 3 bases from V and 2 bases from J; bases unmatched to any gene: 2. CDR1 SGHTA and CDR2 FQGTGA come from the germline V gene.